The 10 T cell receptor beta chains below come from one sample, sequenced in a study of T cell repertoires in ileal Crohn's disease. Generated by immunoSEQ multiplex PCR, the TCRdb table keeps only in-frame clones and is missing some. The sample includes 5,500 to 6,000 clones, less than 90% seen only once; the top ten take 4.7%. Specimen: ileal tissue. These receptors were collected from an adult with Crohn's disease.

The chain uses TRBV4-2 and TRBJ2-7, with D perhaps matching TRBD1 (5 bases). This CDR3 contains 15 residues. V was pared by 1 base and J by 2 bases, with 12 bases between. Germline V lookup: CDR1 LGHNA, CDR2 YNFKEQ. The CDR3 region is CASSQVDTGAYEQYF. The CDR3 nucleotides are TGTGCCAGCAGCCAAGTAGATACAGGCGCCTACGAGCAGTACTTC.

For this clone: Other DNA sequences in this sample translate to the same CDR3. The CDR3 sequence: CASSSTSGSTDTQYF. The DNA for the CDR3 is TGTGCCAGTAGCAGTACTAGCGGGAGCACAGATACGCAGTATTTT. J is TRBJ2-3 and V is TRBV19, with TRBD2 matching 9 bases. The CDR3 loop spans 15 amino acids. Germline lookup yields CDR1 LNHDA and CDR2 SQIVND (reference sequence). V shed 6 bases and J 0 bases; nucleotides not matched to a gene: 4.

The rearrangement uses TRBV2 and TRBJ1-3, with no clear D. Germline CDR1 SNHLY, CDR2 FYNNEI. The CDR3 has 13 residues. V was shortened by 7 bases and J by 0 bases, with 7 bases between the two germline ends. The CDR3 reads CASTAVSGNTIYF. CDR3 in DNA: TGTGCCAGCACGGCGGTCTCTGGAAACACCATATATTTT.

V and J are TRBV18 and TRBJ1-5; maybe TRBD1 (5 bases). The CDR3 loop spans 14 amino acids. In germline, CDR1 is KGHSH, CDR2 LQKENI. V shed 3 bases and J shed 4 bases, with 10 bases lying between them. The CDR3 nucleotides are TGTGCCAGCTCACCCTCGGACACAAATCAGCCCCAGCATTTT. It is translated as CASSPSDTNQPQHF.

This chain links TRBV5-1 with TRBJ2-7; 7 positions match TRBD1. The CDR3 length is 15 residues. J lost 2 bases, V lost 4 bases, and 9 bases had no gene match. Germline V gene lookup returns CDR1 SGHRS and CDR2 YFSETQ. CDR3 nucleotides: TGCGCCAGCAGCAGGCCCCGCGACAGGGCCTACGAGCAGTACTTC. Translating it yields CASSRPRDRAYEQYF.

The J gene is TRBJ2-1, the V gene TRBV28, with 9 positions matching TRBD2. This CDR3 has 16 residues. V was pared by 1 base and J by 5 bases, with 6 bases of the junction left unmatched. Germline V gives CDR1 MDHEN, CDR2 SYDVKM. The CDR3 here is CASSLLAGEGNNEQFF. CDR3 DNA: TGTGCCAGCAGTTTATTAGCGGGAGAAGGAAACAATGAGCAGTTCTTC.

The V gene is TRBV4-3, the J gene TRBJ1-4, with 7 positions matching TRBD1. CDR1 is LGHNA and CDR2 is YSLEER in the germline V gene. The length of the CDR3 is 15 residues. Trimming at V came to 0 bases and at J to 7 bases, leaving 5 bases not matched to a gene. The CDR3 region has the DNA TGCGCCAGCAGCCAAGAGGCGACAGGGAGTGAAAAACTGTTTTTT. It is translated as CASSQEATGSEKLFF.

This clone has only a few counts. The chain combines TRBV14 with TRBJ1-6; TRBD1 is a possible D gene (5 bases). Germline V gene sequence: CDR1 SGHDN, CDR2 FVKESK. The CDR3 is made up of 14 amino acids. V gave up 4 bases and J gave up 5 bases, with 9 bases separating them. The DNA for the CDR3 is TGTGCCAGCAGCCCCGGGGGGGATAATTCACCCCTCCACTTT. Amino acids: CASSPGGDNSPLHF.

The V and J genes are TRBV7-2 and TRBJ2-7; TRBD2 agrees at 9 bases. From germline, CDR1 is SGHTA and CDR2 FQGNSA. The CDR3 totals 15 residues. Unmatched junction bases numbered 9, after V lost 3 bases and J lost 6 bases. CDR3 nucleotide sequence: TGTGCCAGCAGCTTGGCGGGGGGGCCGTCTTCCGAGCAGTACTTC. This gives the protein CASSLAGGPSSEQYF.

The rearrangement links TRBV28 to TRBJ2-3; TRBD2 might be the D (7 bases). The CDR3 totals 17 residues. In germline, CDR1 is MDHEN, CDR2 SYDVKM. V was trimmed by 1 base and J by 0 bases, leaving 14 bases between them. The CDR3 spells CASSLSWGGRSTDTQYF. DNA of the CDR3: TGTGCCAGCAGTTTATCGTGGGGGGGCAGGAGCACAGATACGCAGTATTTT.